The next 26 T cell receptor beta chains were all read from a single sample in a study of persistence of HIV-infected CD4 T cells. Stimulation used about 10 ug/mL lysate from CMV-infected fibroblasts. CD40L/CD69 double-negative CD45RO-high memory CD4+ T cells were collected. Sequencing used immunoSEQ version 4 in survey mode. Profiling relied on immunoSEQ multiplex PCR, and the TCRdb table lists in-frame clones only, not all of them. The sample holds roughly 41,000 clones, 80% seen once. These receptors have no identified antigens. The sample was CD4+ T cells sorted from PBMCs after approximately 19-hour stimulation, taken from a patient who received antiretroviral therapy. The receptors stem from an adult man with HIV who was CMV-seropositive.

V usage is TRBV20-1 and J usage is TRBJ1-2; 7 bases line up with TRBD1. This CDR3 region has 11 residues. Trimming removed 4 bases from V and 4 bases from J; junction bases left unmatched: 0. Germline CDR1 reads DFQATT; CDR2 reads SNEGSKA (reference sequence). CDR3 region: CSATGGYGYTF. The CDR3, as DNA: TGCAGTGCTACAGGGGGCTATGGCTACACCTTC.

The J gene is TRBJ1-2, the V gene TRBV5-4; D gene ambiguous. CDR1 SGHNT and CDR2 YYREEE come from the germline V gene (reference sequence). There are 12 residues in the CDR3. The V and J ends lost 0 bases and 5 bases respectively, with 5 bases between them. CDR3 in amino acids: CASSLEQYGYTF. CDR3 coding DNA: TGTGCCAGCAGCTTGGAGCAGTATGGCTACACCTTC.

A few counts support this clone. The V and J genes are TRBV19 and TRBJ1-5; D possibly corresponds to TRBD1 (6 bases). V was cut by 1 base and J by 0 bases, with 10 bases left in between. The CDR3 totals 16 residues. CDR1 and CDR2 (germline): LNHDA, SQIVND (reference sequence). The CDR3 protein is CASSIVGGNSNQPQHF. CDR3 nucleotide sequence: TGTGCCAGTAGTATAGTAGGGGGTAATAGCAATCAGCCCCAGCATTTT. The full variable domain, with the rest looked up from reference TRBV19 and TRBJ1-5, is DGGITQSPKYLFRKEGQNVTLSCEQNLNHDAMYWYRQDPGQGLRLIYYSQIVNDFQKGDIAEGYSVSREKKESFPLTVTSAQKNPTAFYLCASSIVGGNSNQPQHFGDGTRLSIL.

A single count supports this clone. The sample holds other DNA sequences that translate to the same CDR3. The rearrangement uses TRBV7-6 and TRBJ2-1; 9 nucleotides agree with TRBD1. The V gene's germline CDR1 is SGHVS and CDR2 FNYEAQ. V trimming: 3 bases; J trimming: 3 bases; junction bases outside the gene matches: 3. CDR3 length: 15 amino acids. As DNA, the CDR3 is TGTGCCAGCAGCTTGGGACAGGGAGACTACAATGAGCAGTTCTTC. Translated: CASSLGQGDYNEQFF.

In DNA form, the CDR3 reads TGCAGTGCTACTGACAGCTATAATTCACCCCTCCACTTT. Protein: CSATDSYNSPLHF. The chain recombines TRBV20-1 with TRBJ1-6, with TRBD1 as a possible D gene (5 bases). Germline lookup yields CDR1 DFQATT and CDR2 SNEGSKA (reference sequence). The CDR3 covers 13 residues. V was pared by 4 bases and J by 3 bases, with 7 bases between.

The V and J genes are TRBV5-4 and TRBJ1-1; unclear D gene. Between the trimmed V and J ends, which lost 4 bases and 7 bases, there was a span of 11 bases. The CDR3 spans 12 residues. Germline-derived CDR1 and CDR2 are SGHNT and YYREEE (reference sequence). For the CDR3, the DNA is TGTGCCAGCAGCCCCGGACCGAATGAAGCTTTCTTT. This sequence encodes CASSPGPNEAFF.

This chain links TRBV28 with TRBJ1-3, with TRBD1 matching 7 bases. Per the germline V gene, CDR1 is MDHEN and CDR2 is SYDVKM. Trimming at V came to 7 bases and at J to 1 base, leaving 4 bases not matched to a gene. The CDR3 length is 14 residues. The CDR3 region has the DNA TGTGCCAGCACCCGACAGGGTTCTGGAAACACCATATATTTT. Translating it yields CASTRQGSGNTIYF.

This chain joins TRBV4-1 and TRBJ1-2; a possible D gene is TRBD1 (6 bases). Trimming took 0 bases from V and 0 from J, leaving 11 bases between them. The CDR3 length is 16 residues. CDR1 and CDR2 from the germline V gene are MGHRA and YSYEKL. CDR3 protein: CASSQDRGRANYGYTF. The CDR3 DNA is TGCGCCAGCAGCCAAGATCGGGGGCGCGCTAACTATGGCTACACCTTC.

This chain joins TRBV12-3 or TRBV12-4 and TRBJ2-3, with a tentative D call TRBD1 (6 bases). The CDR3 runs to 12 residues. Trimming left V 10 bases short and J 4 bases short, with 12 bases between. CDR3 in DNA: TGTGCCACCGGACAGAACGCAGATACGCAGTATTTT. This codes for CATGQNADTQYF.

The chain uses TRBV9 and TRBJ2-3; D remains ambiguous. The length of the CDR3 is 13 residues. Germline V gene sequence: CDR1 SGDLS, CDR2 YYNGEE. The ends were cut back, 2 bases at V and 5 bases at J, with 9 bases in the middle. CDR3 protein: CASSVLGKDTQYF. DNA for the CDR3: TGTGCCAGCAGCGTTCTCGGTAAAGATACGCAGTATTTT. Looking up the rest from reference TRBV9 and TRBJ2-3 gives the full variable domain: DSGVTQTPKHLITATGQRVTLRCSPRSGDLSVYWYQQSLDQGLQFLIQYYNGEERAKGNILERFSAQQFPDLHSELNLSSLELGDSALYFCASSVLGKDTQYFGPGTRLTVL.

Only one count was recorded for this clone. The J gene is TRBJ1-6, the V gene TRBV27; TRBD1 is a possible D gene (5 bases). Trimming left V 3 bases short and J 0 bases short, with 12 bases between. CDR1 and CDR2 from the germline V gene are MNHEY and SMNVEV (reference sequence). The CDR3 is 17 amino acids. The CDR3 loop is CASSFDSYSSYNSPLHF. CDR3 in DNA: TGTGCCAGCAGTTTTGACAGTTATAGCTCCTATAATTCACCCCTCCACTTT.

The J gene is TRBJ2-2, the V gene TRBV18; no firm D call. CDR3 size: 13 residues. The germline gives CDR1 KGHSH, CDR2 LQKENI. Trimming stripped 4 bases from V and 4 bases from J, with 7 bases between. CDR3 amino acids: CASSRGSTGELFF. The CDR3 nucleotides read TGTGCCAGCTCACGCGGAAGCACCGGGGAGCTGTTTTTT.

The V call is TRBV6-5, the J call TRBJ2-7; possibly TRBD1 for D (5 bases). V shed 4 bases and J shed 3 bases, with 13 bases lying between them. Germline CDR1 is MNHEY and CDR2 is SVGAGI. The CDR3 has 14 residues. As DNA, the CDR3 is TGTGCCAGCAGTTTTCTCGCAAGGGGCTACGAGCAGTACTTC. Translation gives CASSFLARGYEQYF.

The chain carries TRBV28 and TRBJ2-3, with TRBD1 matching over 8 bases. Germline CDR1 is MDHEN and CDR2 is SYDVKM. The J segment lost 3 bases and the V segment lost 4 bases, leaving 3 bases of the junction unmatched. The length of the CDR3 is 14 residues. CDR3 DNA sequence: TGTGCCAGCAGTTCTGGACAGGGAACAGATACGCAGTATTTT. Translation: CASSSGQGTDTQYF.

The chain recombines TRBV3-1 (or the pseudogene TRBV3-2) with TRBJ2-1; 8 bases are a match to TRBD1. The length of the CDR3 is 16 residues. Germline CDR1 reads LGHDT; CDR2 reads YNNKEL (reference sequence). The J segment lost 7 bases and the V segment lost 4 bases, leaving 12 bases of the junction unmatched. CDR3 nucleotide sequence: TGTGCCAGCAGCCCGGAAGAGGACAGGGTAGGGAATGAGCAGTTCTTC. It specifies CASSPEEDRVGNEQFF.

This chain links TRBV24-1 with TRBJ1-5, with D perhaps matching TRBD1 (5 bases). The germline CDR1 and CDR2 sequences are KGHDR and SFDVKD. The V end was cut by 11 bases, the J end by 1 base, with 11 bases between. CDR3 length: 13 residues. The CDR3 is CAIQGLSNQPQHF. Here the CDR3 DNA reads TGTGCCATTCAGGGTCTGAGCAATCAGCCCCAGCATTTT.

This clone was detected once. The chain employs TRBV5-4 and TRBJ2-1; a weak D match, TRBD1 (6 bases). The germline gives CDR1 SGHNT, CDR2 YYREEE (reference sequence). This CDR3 comprises 13 residues. The V and J ends lost 3 bases and 10 bases respectively, with 14 bases between them. This CDR3 reads CASSSLQGLEQFF. The CDR3 bases are TGTGCCAGCAGCTCGTTACAGGGCCTCGAGCAGTTCTTC.

This clone has more than one count but fewer than ten. This chain links TRBV6-5 with TRBJ1-5; 7 nucleotides align to TRBD1. Germline CDR1 reads MNHEY; CDR2 reads SVGAGI. With V trimmed by 9 bases and J by 6 bases, 8 bases remained unmatched. The CDR3 length is 13 residues. The CDR3 nucleotides are TGTGCCAGTACGGGAGGGGGCATTCAGCCCCAGCATTTT. This translates into CASTGGGIQPQHF.

The chain uses TRBV7-2 and TRBJ1-1; no clear D. The CDR3 runs to 13 residues. The germline gives CDR1 SGHTA, CDR2 FQGNSA. V lost 1 base, J lost 1 base, and 4 bases lay in between. The CDR3 protein is CASSLGKNTEAFF. In nucleotides, the CDR3 is TGTGCCAGCAGCTTAGGGAAGAACACTGAAGCTTTCTTT.

V gene TRBV7-2 combines with J gene TRBJ1-4, with a weak D call TRBD1 (5 bases). The germline CDR1 and CDR2 sequences are SGHTA and FQGNSA. The CDR3 totals 16 residues. The V end was cut by 3 bases, the J end by 3 bases, with 14 bases between. The CDR3 nucleotides are TGTGCCAGCAGCTTCGCCCGAGGGGTTCCTAATGAAAAACTGTTTTTT. It codes for CASSFARGVPNEKLFF.

The chain employs TRBV4-1 and TRBJ1-5; D not resolved. The V and J ends lost 4 bases and 1 base respectively, with 11 bases between them. CDR1 MGHRA and CDR2 YSYEKL come from the germline V gene. The CDR3 extends over 15 amino acids. CDR3 coding DNA: TGCGCCAGCAGCCCGTGGGGAGGGAGCAATCAGCCCCAGCATTTT. As protein: CASSPWGGSNQPQHF.

The rearrangement uses TRBV28 and TRBJ1-2; D gene uncertain. The V end was cut by 5 bases, the J end by 7 bases, with 14 bases between. Per germline, CDR1 MDHEN and CDR2 SYDVKM. CDR3 size: 13 residues. The DNA of the CDR3 is TGTGCCAGCAGTACCCTCGGTAGTCGTGGCTACACCTTC. This gives the protein CASSTLGSRGYTF.

V and J are TRBV4-1 and TRBJ2-7, with unresolved D. There are 13 residues in the CDR3. Germline loops: CDR1 MGHRA, CDR2 YSYEKL. Trimming left V 5 bases short and J 0 bases short, with 8 bases between. The CDR3: CASSSRASYEQYF. The CDR3 DNA sequence: TGCGCCAGCAGCTCCCGGGCCTCCTACGAGCAGTACTTC.

This rearrangement joins TRBV19 to TRBJ1-1; perhaps TRBD1 as D (6 bases). CDR3 length equals 13 residues. Germline assignment: CDR1 LNHDA and CDR2 SQIVND (reference sequence). Trimming took off 5 bases at V and 7 bases at J, with 14 bases between the two ends. The CDR3 DNA reads TGTGCCAGTAGTTCCTCAGGGGATGGTGAAGCTTTCTTT. Encoded protein: CASSSSGDGEAFF.

This rearrangement joins TRBV5-5 to TRBJ2-3; D unclear. Germline values: CDR1 SGHKS, CDR2 YYEKEE (reference sequence). The CDR3 length is 14 residues. V shed 1 base and J shed 1 base, with 7 bases lying between them. DNA for the CDR3: TGTGCCAGCAGCTTGAACCAGGGCACAGATACGCAGTATTTT. Translation: CASSLNQGTDTQYF.

Worth noting for this clone: This sample includes further DNA sequences coding for the same CDR3. The chain joins TRBV4-1 to TRBJ2-2; D gene unclear. V was trimmed by 0 bases and J by 1 base, leaving 6 bases between them. From germline, CDR1 is MGHRA and CDR2 YSYEKL. The CDR3 is 15 residues long. CDR3 sequence (DNA): TGCGCCAGCAGCCAAGAACATAGGAACACCGGGGAGCTGTTTTTT. Encoded protein: CASSQEHRNTGELFF.